This TCR beta chain was recorded in a study of Graves' ophthalmopathy and Graves' hyperthyroidism. Study-wide context: Sampling took place at initial diagnosis, with peripheral blood obtained before any treatment.

Germline lookup yields CDR1 MNHEY and CDR2 SVGEGT. The CDR3 has 17 residues. With 5 bases clipped from V and 4 bases from J, the junction kept 8 bases outside the gene matches. Orbital computed tomography and thyroid ultrasound, along with TRAb, serum thyroxine and clinical symptoms, underpinned diagnosis. Amplification from RNA transcripts yielded the TCR beta CDR3 regions. In the first round, RT-PCR was carried out with HTBI primers, and a multiplex PCR formed the second round. MiXCR was run by TCRdb on the multiplex PCR reads, yielding one entry per CDR3 protein. The sample shows a few hundred thousand distinct CDR3 sequences, around a fifth of them seen only once.

Sequenced input: peripheral blood. The sequence was obtained from a woman aged 50 to 60 with Graves' ophthalmopathy. The chain has TRBV6-2 or TRBV6-3 and TRBJ2-2; 12 nucleotides match TRBD1. The CDR3: CASSPGTGGASTGELFF. The CDR3 DNA follows: TGTGCCAGCAGTCCCGGGACAGGGGGCGCCTCCACCGGGGAGCTGTTTTTT.